This T cell receptor (beta chain) stems from a study of blood T cell repertoires in COVID-19. Repertoires were generated with immunoSEQ multiplex PCR, while TCRdb's copy carries only in-frame clones and drops some. Among 150,000 to 200,000 clones listed, about 80% were seen once. The germline CDR1 and CDR2 sequences are LNHDA and SQIVND (reference sequence). J lost 3 bases, V lost 11 bases, and 5 bases had no gene match. The CDR3 is 12 residues long. Those enrolled, adults aged roughly 18 to 89 years, came from 24 US areas. No more than 2 weeks before study entry, exposed participants had met a case of COVID-19.

The rearrangement uses TRBV19 and TRBJ2-3, with TRBD2 matching 7 bases. What was sequenced was PBMCs or T cells enriched from blood (not recorded which). The clonotype comes from a man aged 55 to 69 who had been exposed to COVID-19. The CDR3 here is CASREGTDTQYF. The CDR3 coding sequence is TGTGCCTCCAGGGAGGGAACAGATACGCAGTATTTT.